The sequence of this T cell receptor beta chain was determined in a study of vaccination effects on CD4 cells after COVID-19. Study-level findings and limits: Whether induced by infection or by vaccine, clones showed marked clonal contraction late after vaccination.

This CDR3 is 15 amino acids long. Germline-derived CDR1 and CDR2 are SNHLY and FYNNEI. Trimming cost V 7 bases and J 9 bases; bases outside gene matches: 12. For this clone: The target antigen is unknown.

After expansion with viral peptide pools in the ViraFEST assay, antigen-specific CD4+ T cells were sequenced. CD4+ T cell isolation took place after 10 days of culture. Vaccine recipients had no previous SARS-CoV-2 infection; their nucleocapsid antibodies were negative. The protocol was immunoSEQ multiplex PCR, while the TCRdb copy is restricted to in-frame clones and leaves out a portion. Among about 54,000 clones listed, 55% to 75% were seen once. The sequenced sample was CD4+ T cells from PBMCs cultured with SARS-CoV-2 spike peptides, obtained before COVID-19 vaccination. The gene calls are TRBV2 and TRBJ1-6, with 7 positions matching TRBD1. The receptor was isolated from a human donor who received a COVID-19 vaccine. The CDR3 loop reads CASNRQGGAGSPLHF. CDR3 bases: TGTGCCAGCAATCGCCAAGGGGGCGCGGGTTCACCCCTCCACTTT.